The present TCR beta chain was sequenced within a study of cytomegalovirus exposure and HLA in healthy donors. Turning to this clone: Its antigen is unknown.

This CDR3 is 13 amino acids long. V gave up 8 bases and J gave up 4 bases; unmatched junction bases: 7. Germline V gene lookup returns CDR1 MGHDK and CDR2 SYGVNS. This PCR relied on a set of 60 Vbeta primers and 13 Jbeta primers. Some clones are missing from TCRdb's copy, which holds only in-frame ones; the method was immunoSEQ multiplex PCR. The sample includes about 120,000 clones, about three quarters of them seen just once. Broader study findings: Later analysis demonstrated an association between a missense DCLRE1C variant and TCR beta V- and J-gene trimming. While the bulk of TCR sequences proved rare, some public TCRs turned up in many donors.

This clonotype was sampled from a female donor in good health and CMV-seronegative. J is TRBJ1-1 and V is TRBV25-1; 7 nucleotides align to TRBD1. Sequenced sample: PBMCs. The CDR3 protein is CASVPGQTTEAFF. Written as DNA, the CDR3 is TGTGCCAGCGTGCCGGGACAGACCACTGAAGCTTTCTTT.